Following are 10 T cell receptor beta chains from one sample sequenced in a study of long-term antiretroviral therapy in people with HIV (dated by TCRdb to 2021 to 2024). The immunoSEQ hsTCRB v3.0 assay was used at survey level resolution for TRB variable region sequencing. Entries here come from immuneACCESS through TCRdb and include only in-frame sequences with V and J called. Some clones fail to appear in such tables; in the studies checked, an unresolved V gene covers under half of the shortfall, and the cause of the remainder is unknown. Counted in this sample were 20,000 or so clones; about 87% of them appeared once. The ten largest clones capture about 8.7% of the sample. The input for sequencing was unsorted PBMCs, taken 1.8 years before starting antiretroviral therapy. The receptors here all came from a man aged 45-65 years with HIV.

The chain carries TRBV18 and TRBJ2-7, with 16 bases lining up with TRBD2. CDR3 size: 19 residues. V lost 3 bases to trimming and J lost 4 bases; unmatched junction nucleotides: 12. Germline CDR1 KGHSH, CDR2 LQKENI. The DNA for the CDR3 is TGTGCCAGCTCACCGGGGCCGGGACTAGCGGGGGGGACCGCATACGAGCAGTACTTC. Encoded protein: CASSPGPGLAGGTAYEQYF.

The chain uses TRBV30 and TRBJ2-1, with D possibly being TRBD1 or TRBD2 (6 bases each). The CDR3 is made up of 13 amino acids. The V end lost 1 base, the J end lost 6 bases, and 10 bases lay between the germline ends. Germline CDR1 reads GTSNPN; CDR2 reads SVGIG (reference sequence). CDR3 region: CAWSEQGGNEQFF. Here the CDR3 DNA reads TGTGCCTGGAGTGAACAGGGAGGCAATGAGCAGTTCTTC.

The chain recombines TRBV10-3 with TRBJ2-2; D unclear. CDR1 and CDR2 from the germline V gene are ENHRY and SYGVKD. This CDR3 has 13 residues. V was clipped by 5 bases and J by 3 bases, with 7 bases between them. This chain's CDR3 is CAISLMDTGELFF. The CDR3 DNA reads as TGTGCCATCAGTCTGATGGACACCGGGGAGCTGTTTTTT.

This sequence joins TRBV5-8 and TRBJ1-1, with 8 bases that match TRBD1. This CDR3 comprises 14 residues. Germline values: CDR1 SGHTS, CDR2 YDEGEE. The J segment lost 3 bases and the V segment lost 3 bases, leaving 4 bases of the junction unmatched. DNA of the CDR3: TGTGCCAGCAGCTGGACAGGGATAGACACTGAAGCTTTCTTT. Amino acid sequence: CASSWTGIDTEAFF.

The chain has TRBV6-5 and TRBJ2-1; 7 bases map to TRBD1. Trimming took 4 bases from V and 11 from J; bases not matched to a gene: 14. This CDR3 spans 15 amino acids. Looked up from germline, CDR1 is MNHEY and CDR2 is SVGAGI. The CDR3 sequence: CASSLTSGTAQQQFF. The CDR3 DNA reads as TGTGCCAGCAGTTTAACCTCCGGGACAGCCCAGCAGCAGTTCTTC.

This clone was found a few times. The J gene is TRBJ2-7, the V gene TRBV7-9; D gene uncertain. This CDR3 is built from 14 residues. V lost 5 bases, J lost 2 bases, and 13 bases lay in between. Germline CDR1 reads SEHNR; CDR2 reads FQNEAQ (reference sequence). Here the CDR3 reads CASSQTDVPYEQYF. As DNA, the CDR3 is TGTGCCAGCAGCCAAACGGACGTACCCTACGAGCAGTACTTC.

The chain has TRBV10-1 and TRBJ2-5, with 14 positions matching TRBD2. Germline assignment: CDR1 WNHNN and CDR2 SYGVQD (reference sequence). Trimming cost V 7 bases and J 2 bases; bases outside gene matches: 12. This CDR3 has 18 residues. The CDR3 DNA reads TGCGCCAGCAACCTAGGACTAGCGGGAGGAGGGAAGCAAGAGACCCAGTACTTC. Translation gives CASNLGLAGGGKQETQYF.

The gene calls are TRBV2 and TRBJ1-2, with TRBD1 matching over 9 bases. The V and J ends lost 7 bases and 7 bases, in that order; junction bases with no gene match: 22. The CDR3 contains 18 residues. Germline V gene lookup returns CDR1 SNHLY and CDR2 FYNNEI. The CDR3 sequence is CASKEPGQGFSLTGGYTF. CDR3 coding DNA: TGTGCCAGCAAGGAGCCGGGACAGGGATTCTCTTTGACAGGTGGCTACACCTTC.

The gene calls are TRBV5-1 and TRBJ2-7, with TRBD1 as a possible D gene (7 bases). The V gene's germline CDR1 is SGHRS and CDR2 YFSETQ. Trimming shortened V by 4 bases and J by 0 bases, and 14 bases separated the two germline ends. The CDR3 covers 15 residues. The CDR3 protein is CASSMGQTSSYEQYF. CDR3 bases: TGCGCCAGCAGCATGGGACAGACTAGCTCCTACGAGCAGTACTTC.

To note about this clone: Since no conserved phenylalanine or tryptophan closes the CDR3, a read error is the likely cause. The DNA is omitted, as the CDR3 cannot be located on it reliably, and the CDR3 follows TCRdb's listing. CDR3 residues: CASSLGEGGPYL. This chain connects TRBV11-2 to TRBJ1-1. The CDR3 has 12 amino acids, counting both end residues. Germline V gene data show CDR1 as SGHAT and CDR2 as FQNNGV.